Listed here are 31 T cell receptor beta chains from one sample, sequenced in a study of T-cell reconstitution after alpha-beta-depleted transplantation in children. Unique molecular identifiers were incorporated during preparation of the TCRbeta library. A single record per CDR3 protein comes from TCRdb applying MiXCR to the PCR reads. The sample has around 200,000 distinct CDR3 sequences, about a tenth seen once. The sequences come from PBMCs, collected before TCRalphabeta/CD19-depleted stem cell transplant. The receptors were sampled from a child in the first two years of life with acute myeloid leukemia, due to receive a stem cell transplant.

This clonotype was counted ten times or more. The chain combines TRBV12-3 or TRBV12-4 with TRBJ1-5, with 8 bases fitting TRBD1. This CDR3 is built from 15 residues. Trimming removed 5 bases from V and 1 base from J; junction bases left unmatched: 4. The CDR3 is CASSEQGGSNQPQHF. CDR3 in DNA: TGTGCCAGCAGTGAACAGGGGGGAAGCAATCAGCCCCAGCATTTT.

As regards this clonotype: Germline and junction disagree at one end, which may indicate a read error. The rearrangement joins TRBV7-2 to TRBJ2-3; D remains unclear. Germline assignment: CDR1 SGHTA and CDR2 FQGNSA. The CDR3 contains 12 residues. In nucleotides, the CDR3 is TGTGCCAACAGCTTGATGGCAGATACGCAGTATTTT. Protein: CANSLMADTQYF.

This clonotype came up many times. The genes are TRBV29-1 and TRBJ2-1, with 11 bases lining up with TRBD2. In germline, CDR1 is SQVTM, CDR2 ANQGSEA. Trimming at V came to 4 bases and at J to 4 bases, leaving 6 bases not matched to a gene. This CDR3 comprises 15 residues. In DNA form, the CDR3 reads TGCAGCGTTGTAGGAACTAGCGGGAGTTACAATGAGCAGTTCTTC. This sequence encodes CSVVGTSGSYNEQFF.

This clonotype has at least ten counts. This sequence joins TRBV14 and TRBJ1-1; D ambiguous. V gave up 4 bases and J gave up 8 bases, with 11 bases separating them. The CDR3 has 12 residues. Germline lookup yields CDR1 SGHDN and CDR2 FVKESK. The CDR3 region is CASSPPGSEAFF. CDR3 nucleotide sequence: TGTGCCAGCAGCCCGCCGGGTTCCGAAGCTTTCTTT.

This clonotype was recorded at least ten times. This chain uses TRBV11-1 with TRBJ2-7; D may match TRBD1 or TRBD2 (5 bases each). The CDR3 contains 14 residues. CDR1 is SGHAT and CDR2 is FQDESV in the germline V gene (reference sequence). V lost 5 bases to trimming and J lost 2 bases, with 13 bases between them. CDR3 sequence (DNA): TGTGCCAGCAGCCCGGGACGCCAAACCTACGAGCAGTACTTC. Translating it yields CASSPGRQTYEQYF.

The V and J genes are TRBV11-2 and TRBJ2-7; unclear D gene. Trimming cost V 3 bases and J 2 bases, with 8 bases left between them. Germline-derived CDR1 and CDR2 are SGHAT and FQNNGV. The CDR3 totals 13 residues. The CDR3 spells CASSFSQTYEQYF. In nucleotides, the CDR3 is TGTGCCAGCAGCTTCTCCCAAACCTACGAGCAGTACTTC.

This clonotype occurred a few times. V gene TRBV24-1 combines with J gene TRBJ1-1; maybe TRBD1 (6 bases). The CDR3 is 15 amino acids. The V and J ends lost 6 bases and 8 bases respectively, with 21 bases between them. Germline CDR1 and CDR2: KGHDR and SFDVKD. CDR3 in DNA: TGTGCCACCAGTCCTGGGGGGGGCGGTCGGACGGAAGCTTTCTTT. This gives the protein CATSPGGGGRTEAFF.

This clonotype appeared many times. The genes are TRBV7-9 and TRBJ2-7; TRBD1 aligns across 7 bases. J lost 2 bases, V lost 5 bases, and 9 bases had no gene match. CDR3 length: 15 residues. CDR1 is SEHNR, CDR2 FQNEAQ, per germline (reference sequence). The CDR3, as DNA: TGTGCCAGCAGCCGCCAGGGACAGCTAACCTACGAGCAGTACTTC. This sequence encodes CASSRQGQLTYEQYF.

This clonotype occurred once. Lacking the conserved final phenylalanine or tryptophan, this CDR3 likely reflects a read error. The limits of the CDR3 on the DNA are not certain, so only TCRdb's listed CDR3 is given. The chain carries TRBV7-4 and TRBJ1-2; TRBD1 was called by the table and not checked on the DNA. 14 amino acids form the CDR3, both terminal residues included. The germline V gene has CDR1 SGHVT and CDR2 SQSDAQ. The CDR3: CASSPIRGSLWLHL.

This clonotype was counted ten times or more. The chain joins TRBV7-8 to TRBJ2-7, with D perhaps matching TRBD1 or TRBD2 (5 bases each). From germline, CDR1 is SGHVS and CDR2 FQNEAQ. The CDR3 runs to 16 residues. V lost 0 bases and J lost 0, with 12 bases in between. The CDR3 DNA reads as TGTGCCAGCAGCTTAGCTTCCTCCGGGACCTCCTACGAGCAGTACTTC. Translating gives CASSLASSGTSYEQYF.

With respect to this clonotype: A much larger clone lies a single base off, so this may be a read error. The CDR3 sequence: CASSLKFSHGYTF. The CDR3 region has the DNA TGTGCCAGCAGTTTAAAATTTTCTCATGGCTACACCTTC. V usage is TRBV12-3 or TRBV12-4 and J usage is TRBJ1-2, with D uncertain. CDR3 length: 13 residues. Trimming removed 2 bases from V and 6 bases from J, with 10 bases in between.

Comments on this clonotype: The junction shows a germline mismatch at one end, possibly a read error. This chain joins TRBV14 and TRBJ2-3; tentative D call: TRBD2 (5 bases). CDR3 size: 15 residues. Germline lookup yields CDR1 SGHDN and CDR2 FVKESK. The CDR3, as DNA: TGTGCCAGCAGCCCCCTTCGGGCTAGCACAGATACGCAGTCTTTT. Protein product: CASSPLRASTDTQSF.

This chain joins TRBV11-2 and TRBJ2-3, with D hard to call. Trimming took 0 bases from V and 5 from J, leaving 6 bases between them. This CDR3 is 13 amino acids long. The V gene's germline CDR1 is SGHAT and CDR2 FQNNGV. Here the CDR3 DNA reads TGTGCCAGCAGCTTAGAGTCGGGAGATACGCAGTATTTT. This sequence encodes CASSLESGDTQYF.

This clonotype was observed many times. The chain uses TRBV5-1 and TRBJ2-1, with TRBD2 matching over 9 bases. The germline gives CDR1 SGHRS, CDR2 YFSETQ. V gave up 4 bases and J gave up 3 bases; unmatched junction bases: 5. This CDR3 is built from 15 residues. The CDR3 region has the DNA TGCGCCAGCAGCCCCCTAGCGGGACTCTACAATGAGCAGTTCTTC. Residues: CASSPLAGLYNEQFF.

The genes are TRBV6-1 and TRBJ2-1; 7 bases line up with TRBD1. In germline, CDR1 is MNHNS, CDR2 SASEGT. The V and J ends lost 8 bases and 7 bases, in that order; junction bases with no gene match: 11. The CDR3 is 14 amino acids. This CDR3 is CASGPESQGNEQFF. CDR3 sequence (DNA): TGTGCCAGCGGCCCTGAATCACAGGGGAATGAGCAGTTCTTC.

This clonotype was recorded at least ten times. The V call is TRBV20-1, the J call TRBJ1-2; possible D gene TRBD1, 6 bases. CDR1 is DFQATT and CDR2 is SNEGSKA in the germline V gene (reference sequence). The CDR3 loop spans 13 amino acids. V was pared by 3 bases and J by 5 bases, with 13 bases between. CDR3 sequence reads: CSARSRGTYGYTF. The CDR3 DNA reads as TGCAGTGCTAGGTCCAGGGGCACTTATGGCTACACCTTC.

This clonotype has a count of ten or more. The gene calls are TRBV20-1 and TRBJ2-7, with 10 bases aligning to TRBD2. Germline V gene lookup returns CDR1 DFQATT and CDR2 SNEGSKA (reference sequence). CDR3 length equals 15 residues. The V gene end was trimmed by 3 bases and the J gene end by 4 bases; junction bases not matched to a gene: 9. CDR3 coding DNA: TGCAGTGCTAGGCCTCTAGCGGGAGATTTTTACGAGCAGTACTTC. This sequence encodes CSARPLAGDFYEQYF.

This clonotype was recorded many times. The V gene is TRBV12-3 or TRBV12-4, the J gene TRBJ2-7; perhaps TRBD2 as D (6 bases). The CDR3 has 14 residues. Trimming pared 3 bases from V and 1 base from J, leaving 10 bases between. DNA for the CDR3: TGTGCCAGCAGTTTGGAGGAGGGGTCCTACGAGCAGTACTTC. Its protein product is CASSLEEGSYEQYF.

With respect to this clonotype: Just one base apart from a much larger clone, this may be a read error. CDR3 in amino acids: CTSSLNLYEQFF. Here the CDR3 DNA reads TGTACCAGCAGTTTAAATCTTTATGAGCAGTTCTTC. This rearrangement joins TRBV12-3 or TRBV12-4 to TRBJ2-1, with D uncertain. The length of the CDR3 is 12 residues.

On this clonotype itself: This sequence may be a read error, since a much larger clone differs from it by one base. The V call is TRBV3-1, the J call TRBJ2-5; TRBD2 might be the D (5 bases). The CDR3 length is 17 residues. Germline CDR1 reads LGHDT; CDR2 reads YNNKEL (reference sequence). CDR3 in DNA: TGTGCCAGCTGCCAACCCCCCGGGGTTTGGTACCAAGAGACCCAGTACTTC. Protein sequence: CASCQPPGVWYQETQYF.

Of note for this clonotype: This may stem from a read error, because a much larger clone lies one nucleotide away. The rearrangement joins TRBV6-2 or TRBV6-3 to TRBJ2-7; maybe TRBD1 (6 bases). The CDR3 consists of 12 residues. Germline V gene sequence: CDR1 MNHEY, CDR2 SVGEGT. The CDR3 sequence is CTSSHPGVEQYF. In nucleotides, the CDR3 is TGTACCAGCAGTCATCCAGGGGTCGAGCAGTACTTC.

This clonotype was recorded many times. The chain carries TRBV7-2 and TRBJ2-2; 10 bases map to TRBD1. J lost 11 bases, V lost 7 bases, and 4 bases had no gene match. Germline values: CDR1 SGHTA, CDR2 FQGNSA. The CDR3 is made up of 12 amino acids. In DNA form, the CDR3 reads TGTGCCAGCACCCGGGACAGGGGCGAGCTGTTTTTT. This codes for CASTRDRGELFF.

Ten or more counts support this clonotype. The chain carries TRBV11-2 and TRBJ2-2; D tentatively fits TRBD1 or TRBD2 (5 bases each). The V and J ends lost 4 bases and 7 bases respectively, with 16 bases between them. The CDR3 is 15 amino acids. The V gene's germline CDR1 is SGHAT and CDR2 FQNNGV. CDR3 in amino acids: CASSSHRDRVGELFF. Here the CDR3 DNA reads TGTGCCAGCAGCTCCCACCGGGACCGGGTCGGGGAGCTGTTTTTT.

Points on this clonotype: This sequence may be a read error, since a much larger clone differs from it by one base. J is TRBJ1-1 and V is TRBV12-3 or TRBV12-4; tentative D call: TRBD1 (6 bases). V was cut by 6 bases and J by 1 base, with 12 bases left in between. The CDR3 is 14 amino acids. The DNA of the CDR3 is TGTGCCAGCAGCGCCGACAGGACGAACACTGAAGCTTTCTTT. Residues: CASSADRTNTEAFF.

This clonotype was found a few times. CDR3 in DNA: TGTGCCAGCAGCCAAGAGGACAGGTGGGGCGAGCAGTACTTC. It codes for CASSQEDRWGEQYF. J is TRBJ2-7 and V is TRBV3-1; 7 nucleotides line up with TRBD1. V shed 0 bases, J shed 6 bases, and the junction held 5 bases outside the gene matches. The germline V gene has CDR1 LGHDT and CDR2 YNNKEL (reference sequence). The CDR3 sequence is 14 residues long.

This clonotype came up many times. CDR3 residues: CASRPGLEFGEQFF. CDR3 nucleotide sequence: TGTGCCAGCAGGCCGGGACTAGAGTTCGGGGAGCAGTTCTTC. This chain connects TRBV7-3 to TRBJ2-1; 8 bases match TRBD2. The V gene end was trimmed by 6 bases and the J gene end by 10 bases; junction bases not matched to a gene: 11. Looked up from germline, CDR1 is SGHTA and CDR2 is FQGTGA. This CDR3 contains 14 residues.

This clonotype came up many times. The chain employs TRBV28 and TRBJ2-1, with D perhaps matching TRBD1 or TRBD2 (5 bases each). The CDR3 extends over 15 amino acids. Germline CDR1 is MDHEN and CDR2 is SYDVKM. Trimming took 6 bases from V and 7 from J, leaving 19 bases between them. The CDR3 bases are TGTGCCAGCAGGCTAAGAGGCAGGGAGATAAATGAGCAGTTCTTC. It codes for CASRLRGREINEQFF.

In the case of this clonotype: A much larger clone sits a single nucleotide away, making a read error possible. The CDR3 end shows no conserved phenylalanine or tryptophan, and so a read error is likely. The rearrangement joins TRBV25-1 to TRBJ2-5; TRBD2 aligns across 12 bases. V lost 6 bases, J lost 3 bases, and 8 bases stayed unmatched. In germline, CDR1 is MGHDK, CDR2 SYGVNS. The CDR3 is 16 residues long. The DNA for the CDR3 is TGTGCCAGCAGCCCCGGGGGACTAGCGGGCAAAGAGACCCAGTACTTG. Protein product: CASSPGGLAGKETQYL.

This clonotype was observed at least ten times. The V gene is TRBV7-2, the J gene TRBJ2-3, with D maybe TRBD2 (6 bases). The germline V and J ends were trimmed by 1 base and 2 bases, with 13 bases remaining between them. This CDR3 comprises 16 residues. Germline values: CDR1 SGHTA, CDR2 FQGNSA. The CDR3 region has the DNA TGTGCCAGCAGCTTAGGTGGTAGCGGTTCCACAGATACGCAGTATTTT. Protein product: CASSLGGSGSTDTQYF.

This rearrangement joins TRBV20-1 to TRBJ2-1, with D perhaps matching TRBD1 (6 bases). This CDR3 region has 12 residues. Germline CDR1 is DFQATT and CDR2 is SNEGSKA (reference sequence). Trimming removed 6 bases at V and 6 bases at J, with 12 bases between. The CDR3 DNA is TGCAGTGCCCGGATAGGGGGCAATGAGCAGTTCTTC. Amino acid sequence: CSARIGGNEQFF.

Details on this clonotype: A clone one base away is much larger, so this may be a read error. The chain is built from TRBV28 and TRBJ1-5; D ambiguous. V lost 10 bases and J lost 0, with 16 bases in between. This CDR3 comprises 15 residues. Per germline, CDR1 MDHEN and CDR2 SYDVKM. This CDR3 is CATEGSAFSNQPQHF. As DNA, the CDR3 is TGTGCCACAGAAGGGTCCGCCTTTAGCAATCAGCCCCAGCATTTT.